Included here is one TCR beta chain sequence, with context. The target antigen is unknown. The record originates from a study of T cells after yellow fever vaccination. With 3 bases clipped from V and 2 bases from J, the junction kept 19 bases outside the gene matches. CDR3 length: 21 amino acids. Germline assignment: CDR1 SGHDT and CDR2 YYEEEE. TCRdb processed the 5' RACE reads anew with MiXCR; each CDR3 protein has one entry. The table has some 320,000 distinct CDR3 sequences, approximately 4% seen once. Overall study findings and caveats: Compared with primary, the secondary response was weaker and peaked at day 5, not 15. Booster samples showed a return of most primary-vaccination clones (around 95% CD4, 88% CD8).

The chain carries TRBV5-6 and TRBJ1-3; 11 bases match TRBD1. This TCR came from a man younger than 30 who received the YFV17D yellow fever vaccine. Sequenced material: PBMCs, taken 5 days after the yellow fever booster vaccination. Here the CDR3 DNA reads TGTGCCAGCAGCTCCCCCCCCCGGGACAGGGGGAGCTCAGGTCCTGGAAACACCATATATTTT. This sequence encodes CASSSPPRDRGSSGPGNTIYF.